The 6 T cell receptor beta chains listed next were all sequenced from one sample in a study of T-cell memory formation after mild COVID-19. TCRdb re-derived calls from the 5' RACE reads in MiXCR, one entry per CDR3 protein. The repertoire holds 450,000 to 650,000 distinct CDR3 sequences, with about 20% as singletons. Sequenced: PBMCs or a T cell subset sorted from them (not recorded which). The receptors were gathered from an adult woman who had mild COVID-19 (a few samples of this study predate the infection). Cell type and time point are not known.

Points on this clonotype: This may arise from a read error, as a much more abundant clone is one base away. The V and J genes are TRBV7-9 and TRBJ2-1; D possibly corresponds to TRBD2 (6 bases). The CDR3 consists of 16 residues. Germline-derived CDR1 and CDR2 are SEHNR and FQNEAQ (reference sequence). The chain's CDR3 is CASSSERRDLYNEQLF. The DNA for the CDR3 is TGTGCCAGCAGCTCCGAGAGACGGGACTTATACAATGAGCAGCTCTTC.

The CDR3 nucleotides are TGTGCCAGCAATCTGGGGGTTCGGGCTGAAGCTTTCTTT. This translates into CASNLGVRAEAFF. V usage is TRBV5-6 and J usage is TRBJ1-1; a weak D match, TRBD1 (5 bases). The CDR3 totals 13 residues. Germline V lookup: CDR1 SGHDT, CDR2 YYEEEE. V shed 6 bases and J shed 6 bases, with 15 bases lying between them.

This clonotype has more than one count but fewer than ten. This chain uses TRBV7-2 with TRBJ1-5, with 7 bases matching TRBD1. The junction had 4 bases not matched to a gene; V was cut back by 1 base and J by 4 bases. In germline, CDR1 is SGHTA, CDR2 FQGNSA. This CDR3 has 15 amino acids. The CDR3 coding sequence is TGTGCCAGCAGCTTAGGAGGGACAGTGAATCAGCCCCAGCATTTT. Translation: CASSLGGTVNQPQHF.

The gene calls are TRBV20-1 and TRBJ2-3; D may match TRBD1 or TRBD2 (6 bases each). From germline, CDR1 is DFQATT and CDR2 SNEGSKA (reference sequence). The CDR3 consists of 13 residues. The CDR3 sequence: CRPGGSSTDTQYF. The CDR3 DNA reads TGCAGACCCGGGGGCTCTAGCACAGATACGCAGTATTTT.

Only a few counts were recorded for this clonotype. This sequence joins TRBV20-1 and TRBJ2-1; the D is unclear. Germline CDR1 DFQATT, CDR2 SNEGSKA (reference sequence). The CDR3 contains 13 residues. Trimming removed 5 bases from V and 0 bases from J, with 8 bases in between. CDR3 amino acids: CSAPADSYNEQFF. Written as DNA, the CDR3 is TGCAGTGCTCCCGCGGACTCCTACAATGAGCAGTTCTTC.

This clonotype was recorded many times. The chain carries TRBV7-6 and TRBJ2-7; possible D gene TRBD2, 6 bases. V was cut by 5 bases and J by 4 bases, with 12 bases left in between. The length of the CDR3 is 13 residues. CDR1 and CDR2 from the germline V gene are SGHVS and FNYEAQ. The CDR3 coding sequence is TGTGCCAGCAGCGCCGGGACTGGATACGAGCAGTACTTC. Translated, it gives CASSAGTGYEQYF.